The entry that follows covers one T cell receptor (beta chain) sequence. Its specificity is unknown. The CDR3 has 13 amino acids. V shed 7 bases, J shed 7 bases, and the junction held 9 bases outside the gene matches. The germline V gene has CDR1 MDHEN and CDR2 SYDVKM. Exclusion applied to patients with autoimmune disease history or systemic immunosuppression. Measured with immunoSEQ multiplex PCR; TCRdb has only the in-frame clones, and not every one. The repertoire holds around 33,000 clones, with about 93% as singletons. The record originates from a study of OX40 agonist ivuxolimab in advanced cancers. General study findings and limits: In CD8+ T cells, expanded clones were on average more numerous than in CD4+.

The rearrangement links TRBV28 to TRBJ1-2; 7 bases fit TRBD1. The TCR originated in an adult with an advanced solid tumor such as melanoma, head and neck, liver or kidney cancer. Sequences were derived from CD4+ or CD8+ T cells sorted from blood, sampled in a trial of the OX40 agonist ivuxolimab. The CDR3 protein is CASNRGGGFGYTF. The CDR3 DNA is TGTGCCAGCAACAGGGGAGGGGGTTTTGGCTACACCTTC.